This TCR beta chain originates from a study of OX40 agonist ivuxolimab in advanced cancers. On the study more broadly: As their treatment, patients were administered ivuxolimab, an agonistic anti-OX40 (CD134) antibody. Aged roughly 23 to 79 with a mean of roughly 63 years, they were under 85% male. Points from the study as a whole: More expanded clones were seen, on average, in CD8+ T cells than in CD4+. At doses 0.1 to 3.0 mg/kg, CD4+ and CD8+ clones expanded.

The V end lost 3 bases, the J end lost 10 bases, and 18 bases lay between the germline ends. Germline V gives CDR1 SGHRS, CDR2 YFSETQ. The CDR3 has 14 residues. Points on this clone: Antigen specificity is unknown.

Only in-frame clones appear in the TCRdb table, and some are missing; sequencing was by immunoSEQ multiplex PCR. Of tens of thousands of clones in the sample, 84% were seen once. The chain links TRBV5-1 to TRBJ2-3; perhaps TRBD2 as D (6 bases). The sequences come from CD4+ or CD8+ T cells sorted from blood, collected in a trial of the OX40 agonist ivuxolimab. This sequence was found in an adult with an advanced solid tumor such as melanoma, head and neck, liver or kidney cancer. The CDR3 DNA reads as TGCGCCAGCAGCTCCGGGACTCTCGGCGGGGCGCAGTATTTT. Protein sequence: CASSSGTLGGAQYF.